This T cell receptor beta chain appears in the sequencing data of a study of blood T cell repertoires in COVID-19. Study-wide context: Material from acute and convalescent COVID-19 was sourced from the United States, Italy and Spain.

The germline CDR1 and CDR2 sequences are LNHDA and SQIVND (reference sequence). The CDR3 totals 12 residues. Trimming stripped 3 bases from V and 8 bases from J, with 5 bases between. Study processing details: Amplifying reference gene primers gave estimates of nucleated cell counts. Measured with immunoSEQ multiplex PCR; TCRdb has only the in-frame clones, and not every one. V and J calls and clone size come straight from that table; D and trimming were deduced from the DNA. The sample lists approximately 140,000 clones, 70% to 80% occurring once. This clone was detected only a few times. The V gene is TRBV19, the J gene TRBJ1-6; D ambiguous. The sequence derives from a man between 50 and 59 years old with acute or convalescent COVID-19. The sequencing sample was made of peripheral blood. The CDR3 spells CASSIEDSPLHF. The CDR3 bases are TGTGCCAGTAGTATTGAGGATTCACCCCTCCACTTT.